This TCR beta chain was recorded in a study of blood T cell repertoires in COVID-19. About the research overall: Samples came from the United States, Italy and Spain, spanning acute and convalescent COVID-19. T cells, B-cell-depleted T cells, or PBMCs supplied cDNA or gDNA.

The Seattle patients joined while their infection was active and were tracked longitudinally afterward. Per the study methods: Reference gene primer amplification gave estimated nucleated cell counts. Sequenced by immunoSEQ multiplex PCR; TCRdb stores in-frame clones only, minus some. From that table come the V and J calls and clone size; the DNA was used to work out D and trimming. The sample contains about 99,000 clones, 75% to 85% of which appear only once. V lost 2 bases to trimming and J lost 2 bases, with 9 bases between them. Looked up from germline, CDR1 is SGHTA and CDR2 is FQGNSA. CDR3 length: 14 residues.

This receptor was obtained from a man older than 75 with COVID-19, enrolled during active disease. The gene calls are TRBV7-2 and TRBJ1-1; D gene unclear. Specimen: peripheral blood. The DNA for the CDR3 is TGTGCCAGCAGCTTATCCGTTAAAAACACTGAAGCTTTCTTT. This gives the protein CASSLSVKNTEAFF.